A selection of T cell receptor beta chains follows, all from one sample in a study of PD-L1 blockade in urothelial cancer. Profiled with immunoSEQ multiplex PCR; TCRdb holds only in-frame clones, not every one. The sample lists some 74,000 clones; over 80% were seen once. This sample comprised PBMCs, obtained around atezolizumab (anti-PD-L1) treatment. These receptors were collected from a man aged 35 to 55 with urothelial cancer. Each CDR3 is given without its conserved first and last residue. Fields, in order: CDR3 protein, CDR3 length, V gene.

cdr3_aa: ASRSSGGSNQPQH; cdr3_length: 13; v_call: TRBV6-5
cdr3_aa: ASSGQTNTGELF; cdr3_length: 12; v_call: TRBV5-1
cdr3_aa: ASSLPGEQF; cdr3_length: 9; v_call: TRBV5-6
cdr3_aa: ASSLQGAPSNEQY; cdr3_length: 13; v_call: TRBV7-2
cdr3_aa: ASSRNRAGEQY; cdr3_length: 11; v_call: TRBV4-1
cdr3_aa: ASSLVKQGPDEQF; cdr3_length: 13; v_call: TRBV5-1
cdr3_aa: ASSPGTTQKTQY; cdr3_length: 12; v_call: TRBV9
cdr3_aa: AWRRTATSTDTQY; cdr3_length: 13; v_call: TRBV30
cdr3_aa: ASSGVGRGKETQY; cdr3_length: 13; v_call: TRBV2
cdr3_aa: ASSLLGTEGPNEQF; cdr3_length: 14; v_call: TRBV27
cdr3_aa: ASREQTIAGEQY; cdr3_length: 12; v_call: TRBV6-5
cdr3_aa: ASSFGAENQPQH; cdr3_length: 12; v_call: TRBV28
cdr3_aa: ASSTSGSSETQY; cdr3_length: 12; v_call: TRBV19
cdr3_aa: ASSQEAQYGYT; cdr3_length: 11; v_call: TRBV4-3
cdr3_aa: ASSEAEEGYT; cdr3_length: 10; v_call: TRBV2
cdr3_aa: ASSLLGTGEMAF; cdr3_length: 12; v_call: TRBV28
cdr3_aa: ASSQDQAGGVYEQF; cdr3_length: 14; v_call: TRBV14
cdr3_aa: AWKKRPDNTGELF; cdr3_length: 13; v_call: TRBV30
cdr3_aa: ASTYEYEQY; cdr3_length: 9; v_call: TRBV6-5
cdr3_aa: ASSIPIDLEDVETQY; cdr3_length: 15; v_call: TRBV28
cdr3_aa: ASSSTGVPYEQY; cdr3_length: 12; v_call: TRBV7-2
cdr3_aa: ARPHPGLVNEQF; cdr3_length: 12; v_call: TRBV9
cdr3_aa: ASSSPPGAF; cdr3_length: 9; v_call: TRBV18
cdr3_aa: ASSTGRDQPQH; cdr3_length: 11; v_call: TRBV19
cdr3_aa: ASGFGIGDTQY; cdr3_length: 11; v_call: TRBV25-1
cdr3_aa: ASRRQDTNTGELF; cdr3_length: 13; v_call: TRBV19
cdr3_aa: AISEGDYEQY; cdr3_length: 10; v_call: TRBV10-3
cdr3_aa: SVNTGVHEQY; cdr3_length: 10; v_call: TRBV29-1
cdr3_aa: GSSSGNTIY; cdr3_length: 9; v_call: TRBV19
cdr3_aa: AWRGQGNQPQH; cdr3_length: 11; v_call: TRBV30
cdr3_aa: ASSLGLAGVSETQY; cdr3_length: 14; v_call: TRBV5-4
cdr3_aa: ASSPPGGANVLT; cdr3_length: 12; v_call: TRBV27
cdr3_aa: ASSGTLNTGELF; cdr3_length: 12; v_call: TRBV6-5
cdr3_aa: ASSQGVGSQPQH; cdr3_length: 12; v_call: TRBV2
cdr3_aa: ASSSGSYGYT; cdr3_length: 10; v_call: TRBV11-1
cdr3_aa: ASSPGTVAGYT; cdr3_length: 11; v_call: TRBV28
cdr3_aa: ATETGTNTGELF; cdr3_length: 12; v_call: TRBV5-1
cdr3_aa: ASSFRQGLSSYNEQF; cdr3_length: 15; v_call: TRBV5-1
cdr3_aa: ASRPTRGRTGELF; cdr3_length: 13; v_call: TRBV7-2
cdr3_aa: ASSLILPGGFTGELF; cdr3_length: 15; v_call: TRBV7-8
cdr3_aa: ASIPTGGAGELF; cdr3_length: 12; v_call: TRBV19
cdr3_aa: ASSSSGANVLT; cdr3_length: 11; v_call: TRBV7-8
cdr3_aa: ASSLLRATGAGAF; cdr3_length: 13; v_call: TRBV7-2
cdr3_aa: ASSSELGGSRASTDTQY; cdr3_length: 17; v_call: TRBV28
cdr3_aa: ASRLPGLAGQETQY; cdr3_length: 14; v_call: TRBV6-6
cdr3_aa: ASSHEQGPLTEAF; cdr3_length: 13; v_call: TRBV5-1
cdr3_aa: ASSLPGGGTDTQY; cdr3_length: 13; v_call: TRBV5-5
cdr3_aa: ASSGQSNYGYT; cdr3_length: 11; v_call: TRBV28
cdr3_aa: ASSAQAGGGPYEQY; cdr3_length: 14; v_call: TRBV11-2
cdr3_aa: ASRSGLRLSQPQH; cdr3_length: 13; v_call: TRBV5-1
cdr3_aa: ASSYSFRQATYEQY; cdr3_length: 14; v_call: TRBV6-5
cdr3_aa: ASSLPGGQKRELF; cdr3_length: 13; v_call: TRBV5-4
cdr3_aa: ASSDRGLTEAF; cdr3_length: 11; v_call: TRBV19
cdr3_aa: ASSFQGGGNQPQH; cdr3_length: 13; v_call: TRBV28
cdr3_aa: ASSPPGGLVNNEQF; cdr3_length: 14; v_call: TRBV18
cdr3_aa: SVSSGSEGQF; cdr3_length: 10; v_call: TRBV29-1
cdr3_aa: ASQAAGTDTQY; cdr3_length: 11; v_call: TRBV7-3
cdr3_aa: ASSRLAGSTDTQY; cdr3_length: 13; v_call: TRBV27
cdr3_aa: ASSLNKRLF; cdr3_length: 9; v_call: TRBV7-3